Below are 4 T cell receptor beta chains sequenced from a single sample in a study of beta chain features in type 1 diabetes. The isolated RNA, all of it, was reverse transcribed, so expressed TCRB transcripts were what got sequenced. Libraries were prepared by immunoSEQ multiplex PCR; TCRdb keeps only in-frame clonotypes and omits some of them. Of 130,000 to 150,000 clones in the sample, about 10% were seen once. The sample comprised naive CD4+ T cells from blood. Source of these receptors: a man between 18 and 29 years old in good health.

In its sample, this clone was seen a few times. This rearrangement joins TRBV7-2 to TRBJ1-2; D is ambiguous. The CDR3 length is 14 residues. Per the germline V gene, CDR1 is SGHTA and CDR2 is FQGNSA. V lost 2 bases to trimming and J lost 8 bases, with 15 bases between them. The CDR3 here is CASSLSRDVHGYTF. The CDR3 nucleotides read TGTGCCAGCAGCTTATCGAGGGATGTTCACGGCTACACCTTC.

The chain employs TRBV6-6 and TRBJ2-7, with D possibly matching TRBD1 (5 bases). This CDR3 has 15 residues. The V gene lost 0 bases and the J gene lost 2 bases, with 11 bases spanning the gap. In germline, CDR1 is MNHNY, CDR2 SVGAGI (reference sequence). CDR3 amino acids: CASSYSPDITYEQYF. In DNA, the CDR3 is TGTGCCAGCAGTTACTCGCCGGACATAACCTACGAGCAGTACTTC.

This clone was counted at least ten times. V and J are TRBV13 and TRBJ1-2; D gene ambiguous. The CDR3 is 11 amino acids. In germline, CDR1 is PRHDT, CDR2 FYEKMQ (reference sequence). Trimming left V 0 bases short and J 8 bases short, with 4 bases between. The chain's CDR3 is CASSLGRGYTF. The CDR3 coding sequence is TGTGCCAGCAGCTTAGGGAGAGGCTACACCTTC.

V is TRBV7-2 and J is TRBJ2-5; TRBD2 is a possible D gene (6 bases). The J call may be incorrect, as the DNA end agrees better with TRBJ2-7. The CDR3 extends over 13 amino acids. Germline V lookup: CDR1 SGHTA, CDR2 FQGNSA. The CDR3 spells CASSYGRSYEQYF. The CDR3 DNA reads TGTGCCAGCAGCTACGGGAGATCCTACGAGCAGTACTTC.